This TCR beta chain is drawn from a study of blood T cell repertoires in COVID-19. Study-wide context: The analysed material was cDNA or gDNA that came from T cells, B-cell-depleted T cells, or PBMCs.

Original handling: From reference gene primer amplification, estimates of nucleated cell counts were derived. Method: immunoSEQ multiplex PCR; TCRdb's copy keeps in-frame clones and lacks some. V, J and clone size are taken as reported in that table, and D and trimming were inferred from the DNA itself. Counted here are roughly 300,000 clones, more than 85% occurring once; the ten biggest clones make up 1%. Each recovered donor of Cohort 3 presented with two negative PCRs, clearance, or symptom resolution. Trimming at V came to 3 bases and at J to 7 bases, leaving 11 bases not matched to a gene. There are 16 residues in the CDR3. The V gene's germline CDR1 is MNHNS and CDR2 SASEGT.

V and J are TRBV6-1 and TRBJ1-5; TRBD1 matches at 8 bases. This TCR was recovered from a woman under 40 who had recovered from COVID-19. The sequencing input was PBMCs or T cells enriched from blood (not recorded which). In nucleotides, the CDR3 is TGTGCCAGCAGTGACCTAGGACAGGGCCCCAGGCAGCCCCAGCATTTT. Encoded protein: CASSDLGQGPRQPQHF.